This TCR beta chain was found in a study of cytomegalovirus exposure and HLA in healthy donors. The overall study: The platform used for the 120 or so validation repertoires matched that of the approximately 670 first-cohort repertoires, a later analysis reported.

Trimming took off 0 bases at V and 5 bases at J, with 11 bases between the two ends. There are 15 residues in the CDR3. Germline values: CDR1 SGHTA, CDR2 FQGTGA. Some clones are missing from TCRdb's copy, which holds only in-frame ones; the method was immunoSEQ multiplex PCR. The sample contains about 71,000 clones, roughly 94% of which appear only once. General study points: It was 150 to 200 TCR beta chains that were listed as cytomegalovirus-associated.

Note on this clone: Antigen: not known.

Sequenced input: PBMCs. This receptor was obtained from a man aged 18 to 29 in good health and CMV-seropositive. V is TRBV7-3 and J is TRBJ2-1; D not certain. CDR3 in DNA: TGTGCCAGCAGCTTAACGTCCGACAACGACAATGAGCAGTTCTTC. It translates to CASSLTSDNDNEQFF.